These 10 T cell receptor beta chains came from one sample sequenced in a study of T cells in Graves' hyperthyroidism and ophthalmopathy. Using RNA transcripts as the source, TCR beta CDR3 regions were amplified. HTBI primers drove first-round RT-PCR of the TCR CDR3. One entry per CDR3 protein results from TCRdb running MiXCR on the multiplex PCR reads. In the table there are fewer than 650,000 distinct CDR3 sequences, around 15% of which are singletons. Sequencing was carried out using blood. The source of these receptors is a woman in her forties with Graves' hyperthyroidism.

The chain has TRBV3-1 and TRBJ2-6, with a possible D match to TRBD1 (6 bases). The CDR3 sequence is 15 residues long. Germline V gene lookup returns CDR1 LGHDT and CDR2 YNNKEL (reference sequence). V was shortened by 4 bases and J by 4 bases, with 11 bases between the two germline ends. DNA of the CDR3: TGTGCCAGCAGCCGGAGGACAGAAGGGGCCAACGTCCTGACTTTC. Translating gives CASSRRTEGANVLTF. The full variable domain, completed using reference TRBV3-1 and TRBJ2-6, is DTAVSQTPKYLVTQMGNDKSIKCEQNLGHDTMYWYKQDSKKFLKIMFSYNNKELIINETVPNRFSPKSPDKAHLNLHINSLELGDSAVYFCASSRRTEGANVLTFGAGSRLTVL.

This clonotype was recorded a few times. V usage is TRBV10-3 and J usage is TRBJ1-4; the match to TRBD1 covers 9 bases. The CDR3 is 13 amino acids. Germline V gene sequence: CDR1 ENHRY, CDR2 SYGVKD. The ends lost 7 bases at V and 7 bases at J; junction bases unmatched: 4. CDR3 in DNA: TGTGCCATCAACCGGGACAGGGTTGAAAAACTGTTTTTT. Its protein product is CAINRDRVEKLFF.

The gene calls are TRBV7-8 and TRBJ2-2; 7 bases align to TRBD2. The CDR3 covers 17 residues. CDR1 and CDR2 from the germline V gene are SGHVS and FQNEAQ. Trimming at V came to 0 bases and at J to 8 bases, leaving 12 bases not matched to a gene. CDR3 region: CASSLAGRVDESGELFF. CDR3 in DNA: TGTGCCAGCAGCTTAGCGGGGAGGGTCGATGAATCTGGGGAGCTGTTTTTT.

Concerning this clonotype itself: This may arise from a read error, as a much more abundant clone is one base away. The V and J genes are TRBV28 and TRBJ1-5; 8 nucleotides align to TRBD1. Germline-derived CDR1 and CDR2 are MDHEN and SYDVKM. This CDR3 is 15 amino acids long. The CDR3 here is CASRDRARSNRPQHF. CDR3 coding DNA: TGTGCCAGCAGGGACAGGGCTCGGAGCAATCGGCCCCAGCATTTT. The whole variable domain, remainder taken from reference TRBV28 and TRBJ1-5, is DVKVTQSSRYLVKRTGEKVFLECVQDMDHENMFWYRQDPGLGLRLIYFSYDVKMKEKGDIPEGYSVSREKKERFSLILESASTNQTSMYLCASRDRARSNRPQHFGDGTRLSIL.

Only a few counts were recorded for this clonotype. This chain links TRBV12-3 or TRBV12-4 with TRBJ2-1, with a tentative D call TRBD1 (5 bases). The CDR3 covers 13 residues. V lost 5 bases and J 12 bases, leaving 17 bases between the germline ends. The CDR3 DNA follows: TGTGCCAGCAGTCCCACCCAGGGTCTTGGGCAGTTCTTC. Protein product: CASSPTQGLGQFF.

This clonotype was seen repeatedly, ten times or more. The rearrangement uses TRBV28 and TRBJ1-2; maybe TRBD1 (5 bases). The CDR3 runs 14 residues. Trimming removed 8 bases from V and 7 bases from J, with 20 bases in between. In germline, CDR1 is MDHEN, CDR2 SYDVKM. The CDR3 reads CASADLGREVGYTF. The CDR3 nucleotides read TGTGCCAGCGCGGACCTAGGCAGGGAAGTTGGCTACACCTTC.

The V call is TRBV19, the J call TRBJ2-1, with a possible D match to TRBD2 (6 bases). The germline gives CDR1 LNHDA, CDR2 SQIVND (reference sequence). Trimming removed 0 bases from V and 8 bases from J, with 11 bases in between. The CDR3 consists of 14 residues. CDR3 DNA: TGTGCCAGTAGTATAGACCTAGCGCAGCATGAGCAGTTCTTC. It is translated as CASSIDLAQHEQFF.

The CDR3 DNA is TGCAGCGTTGGGTCAGCGGGAGCAGATACGCAGTATTTT. This encodes CSVGSAGADTQYF. The chain recombines TRBV29-1 with TRBJ2-3; 8 bases are shared with TRBD2. The V gene end was trimmed by 4 bases and the J gene end by 4 bases; junction bases not matched to a gene: 4. CDR1 is SQVTM and CDR2 is ANQGSEA in the germline V gene. This CDR3 spans 13 amino acids.

This clonotype was seen repeatedly, ten times or more. The chain links TRBV30 to TRBJ1-4, with 8 bases fitting TRBD1. The CDR3 loop spans 15 amino acids. With V trimmed by 2 bases and J by 3 bases, 5 bases remained unmatched. Germline CDR1 GTSNPN, CDR2 SVGIG (reference sequence). The CDR3 DNA sequence: TGTGCCTGGAGTAATCAGGGGGCCGCTAATGAAAAACTGTTTTTT. Translation: CAWSNQGAANEKLFF.

This clonotype was observed at least ten times. The J gene is TRBJ2-3, the V gene TRBV3-1; D remains ambiguous. V was trimmed by 0 bases and J by 1 base, leaving 8 bases between them. This CDR3 contains 15 residues. From germline, CDR1 is LGHDT and CDR2 YNNKEL (reference sequence). The CDR3 region is CASSQDRGRTDTQYF. The CDR3 nucleotides are TGTGCCAGCAGCCAAGATAGAGGCCGCACAGATACGCAGTATTTT.